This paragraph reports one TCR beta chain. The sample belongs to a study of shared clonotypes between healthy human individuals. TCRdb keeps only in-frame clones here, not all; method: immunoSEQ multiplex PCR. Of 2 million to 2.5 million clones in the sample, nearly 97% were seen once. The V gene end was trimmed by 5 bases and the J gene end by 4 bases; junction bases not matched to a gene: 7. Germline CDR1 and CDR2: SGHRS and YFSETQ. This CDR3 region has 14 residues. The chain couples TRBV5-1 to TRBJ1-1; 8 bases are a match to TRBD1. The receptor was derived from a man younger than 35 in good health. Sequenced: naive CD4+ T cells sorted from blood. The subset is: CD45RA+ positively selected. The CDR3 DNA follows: TGCGCCAGCAGGTCGGGACAGGCCTTCACTGAAGCTTTCTTT. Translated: CASRSGQAFTEAFF.